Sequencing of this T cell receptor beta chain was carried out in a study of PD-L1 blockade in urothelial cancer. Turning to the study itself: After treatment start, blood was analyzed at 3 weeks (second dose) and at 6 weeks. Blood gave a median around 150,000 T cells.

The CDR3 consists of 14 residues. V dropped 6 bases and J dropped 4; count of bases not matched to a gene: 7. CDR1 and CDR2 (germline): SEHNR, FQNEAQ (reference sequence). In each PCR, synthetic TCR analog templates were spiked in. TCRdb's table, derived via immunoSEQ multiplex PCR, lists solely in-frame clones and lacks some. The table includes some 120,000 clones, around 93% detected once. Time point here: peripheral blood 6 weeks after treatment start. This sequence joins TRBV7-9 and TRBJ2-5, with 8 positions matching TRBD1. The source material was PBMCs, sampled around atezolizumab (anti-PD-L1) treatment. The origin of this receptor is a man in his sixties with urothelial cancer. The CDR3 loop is CASSRQGWSETQYF. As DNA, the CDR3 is TGTGCCAGCAGTCGACAGGGGTGGTCAGAGACCCAGTACTTC.